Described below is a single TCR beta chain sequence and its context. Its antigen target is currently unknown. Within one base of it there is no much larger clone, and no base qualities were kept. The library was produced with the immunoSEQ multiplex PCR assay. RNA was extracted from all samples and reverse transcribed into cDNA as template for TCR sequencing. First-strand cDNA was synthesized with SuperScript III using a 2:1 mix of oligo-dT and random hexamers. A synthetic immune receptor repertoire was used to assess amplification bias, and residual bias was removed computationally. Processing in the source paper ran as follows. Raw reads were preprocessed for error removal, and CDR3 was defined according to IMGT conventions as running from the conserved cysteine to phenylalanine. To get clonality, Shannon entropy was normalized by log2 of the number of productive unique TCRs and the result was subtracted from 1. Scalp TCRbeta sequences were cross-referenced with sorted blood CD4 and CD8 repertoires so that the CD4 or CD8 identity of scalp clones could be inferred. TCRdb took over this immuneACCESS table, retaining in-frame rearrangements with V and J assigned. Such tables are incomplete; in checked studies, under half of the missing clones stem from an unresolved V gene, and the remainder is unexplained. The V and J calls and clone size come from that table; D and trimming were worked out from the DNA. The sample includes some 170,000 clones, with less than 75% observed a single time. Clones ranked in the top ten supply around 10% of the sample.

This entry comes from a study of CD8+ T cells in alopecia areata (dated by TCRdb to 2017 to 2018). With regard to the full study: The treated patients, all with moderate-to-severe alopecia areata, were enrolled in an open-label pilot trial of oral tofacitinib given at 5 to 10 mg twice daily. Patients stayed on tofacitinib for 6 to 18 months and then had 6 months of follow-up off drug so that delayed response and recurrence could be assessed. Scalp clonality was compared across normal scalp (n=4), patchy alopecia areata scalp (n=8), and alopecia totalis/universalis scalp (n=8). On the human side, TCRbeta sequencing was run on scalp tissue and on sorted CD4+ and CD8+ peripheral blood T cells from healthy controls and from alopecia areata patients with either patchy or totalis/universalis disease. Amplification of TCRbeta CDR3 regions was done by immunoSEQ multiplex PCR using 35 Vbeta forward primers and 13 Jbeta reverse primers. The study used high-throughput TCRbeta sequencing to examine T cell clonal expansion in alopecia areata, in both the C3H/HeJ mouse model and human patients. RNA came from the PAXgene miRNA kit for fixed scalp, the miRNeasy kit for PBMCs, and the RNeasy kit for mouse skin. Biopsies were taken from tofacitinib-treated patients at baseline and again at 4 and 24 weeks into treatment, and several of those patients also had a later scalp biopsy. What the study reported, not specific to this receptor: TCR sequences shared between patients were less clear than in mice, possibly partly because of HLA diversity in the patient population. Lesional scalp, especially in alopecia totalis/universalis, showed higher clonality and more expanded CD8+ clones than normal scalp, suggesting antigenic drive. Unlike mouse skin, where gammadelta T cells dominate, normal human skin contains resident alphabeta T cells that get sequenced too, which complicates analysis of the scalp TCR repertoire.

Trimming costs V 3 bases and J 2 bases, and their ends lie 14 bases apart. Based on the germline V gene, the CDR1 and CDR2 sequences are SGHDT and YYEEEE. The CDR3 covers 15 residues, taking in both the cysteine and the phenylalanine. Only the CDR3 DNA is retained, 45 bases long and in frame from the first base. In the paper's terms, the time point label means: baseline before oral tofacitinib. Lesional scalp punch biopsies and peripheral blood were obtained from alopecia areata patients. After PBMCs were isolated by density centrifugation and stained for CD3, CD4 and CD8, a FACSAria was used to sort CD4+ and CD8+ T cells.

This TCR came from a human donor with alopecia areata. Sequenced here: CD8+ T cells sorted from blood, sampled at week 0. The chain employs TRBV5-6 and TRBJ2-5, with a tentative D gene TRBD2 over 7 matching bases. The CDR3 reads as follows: CASSWGGGRQETQYF. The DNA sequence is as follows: TGTGCCAGCAGCTGGGGCGGGGGCAGACAAGAGACCCAGTACTTC.